A single sample gave rise to the 25 T cell receptor beta chains below, sequenced in a study of cytomegalovirus exposure and HLA in healthy donors. Primers: 60 Vbeta forward and 13 Jbeta reverse. Produced via immunoSEQ multiplex PCR; TCRdb's table is partial and in-frame only. This sample has roughly 150,000 clones, with just over 70% found just once. Sequencing was done on a sample of PBMCs. The receptor set was obtained from a young man in good health and CMV-seropositive.

This clone was seen a few times. The J gene is TRBJ1-1, the V gene TRBV6-1, with 8 bases identical to TRBD1. CDR3 size: 15 residues. Germline CDR1 and CDR2: MNHNS and SASEGT. With V trimmed by 3 bases and J by 1 base, 4 bases remained unmatched. The CDR3 sequence: CASSEGDRGNTEAFF. CDR3 nucleotides: TGTGCCAGCAGTGAGGGAGACAGGGGGAACACTGAAGCTTTCTTT.

This clone came up once. The V gene is TRBV12-5, the J gene TRBJ2-1; TRBD2 matches at 10 bases. This CDR3 region has 17 residues. Germline V lookup: CDR1 LGHNT, CDR2 FRNRAP. V shed 2 bases and J 3 bases; nucleotides not matched to a gene: 7. CDR3: CASGLISSGRYYNEQFF. CDR3 coding DNA: TGTGCTAGTGGTTTGATTTCTAGCGGGAGATACTACAATGAGCAGTTCTTC.

This sequence joins TRBV5-4 and TRBJ2-2; 14 bases are a match to TRBD2. Losses at the gene ends were 3 bases for V and 1 base for J; bases not matched to a gene: 2. Per germline, CDR1 SGHNT and CDR2 YYREEE (reference sequence). This CDR3 region has 17 residues. The CDR3 nucleotides are TGTGCCAGCAGCTCGGGACTAGCGGGAGTGAACACCGGGGAGCTGTTTTTT. This codes for CASSSGLAGVNTGELFF. Together with reference TRBV5-4 and TRBJ2-2, the CDR3 gives the full variable domain: ETGVTQSPTHLIKTRGQQVTLRCSSQSGHNTVSWYQQALGQGPQFIFQYYREEENGRGNFPPRFSGLQFPNYSSELNVNALELDDSALYLCASSSGLAGVNTGELFFGEGSRLTVL.

This chain uses TRBV6-5 with TRBJ1-1; 11 bases match TRBD1. Germline assignment: CDR1 MNHEY and CDR2 SVGAGI. This CDR3 is built from 15 residues. V lost 7 bases, J lost 1 base, and 5 bases stayed unmatched. Here the CDR3 DNA reads TGTGCCAGCAAAATAGGACAGGGGGCGAACACTGAAGCTTTCTTT. Encoded protein: CASKIGQGANTEAFF.

The chain recombines TRBV27 with TRBJ1-3; no clear D gene. V lost 4 bases to trimming and J lost 3 bases, with 10 bases between them. The CDR3 runs to 14 residues. Germline CDR1 is MNHEY and CDR2 is SMNVEV (reference sequence). The CDR3 sequence is CASSYTSGGNTIYF. The CDR3, as DNA: TGTGCCAGCAGTTACACTAGTGGTGGAAACACCATATATTTT.

This clone was recorded a few times. It is unclear where the CDR3 begins or ends on the DNA, so no DNA is shown, and the CDR3 is as TCRdb lists it. The chain employs TRBV15 and TRBJ1-2; TRBD1 reflects the table's D call only, with no check against the DNA. The CDR3 has 16 residues if both end residues are counted. The germline CDR1 and CDR2 sequences are LNHNV and YYDKDF (reference sequence). The CDR3: CATSRDQVGTGASWTF.

The rearrangement links TRBV5-1 to TRBJ2-2; D might be TRBD2 (6 bases). Trimming shortened V by 3 bases and J by 0 bases, and 12 bases separated the two germline ends. Germline V gene lookup returns CDR1 SGHRS and CDR2 YFSETQ. The CDR3 spans 16 residues. The CDR3 spells CASSSRETPNTGELFF. CDR3 sequence (DNA): TGCGCCAGCAGCTCTCGGGAGACTCCGAACACCGGGGAGCTGTTTTTT.

The chain uses TRBV7-9 and TRBJ1-4, with 7 nucleotides matching TRBD1. The V segment lost 5 bases and the J segment 4 bases; nucleotides outside the gene matches: 4. Germline CDR1 SEHNR, CDR2 FQNEAQ (reference sequence). The CDR3 loop spans 14 amino acids. The CDR3 sequence is CASSTTGFNEKLFF. DNA for the CDR3: TGTGCCAGCAGCACGACAGGGTTTAATGAAAAACTGTTTTTT.

A remark on this clone: The junction does not match germline at one end; this may be a read error. This chain uses TRBV30 with TRBJ1-2; 8 bases are a match to TRBD1. This CDR3 contains 15 residues. Germline V gene sequence: CDR1 GTSNPN, CDR2 SVGIG (reference sequence). CDR3 coding DNA: TGTGTCTGGAGTGAGGTTCGGACAGGGCCCTATGGCTACACCTTC. It is translated as CVWSEVRTGPYGYTF.

The rearrangement links TRBV5-1 to TRBJ2-7; 8 positions agree with TRBD1. The trim removed 4 bases at V and 5 bases at J, leaving 14 bases unmatched. This CDR3 comprises 16 residues. Germline values: CDR1 SGHRS, CDR2 YFSETQ. Written as DNA, the CDR3 is TGCGCCAGCAGCCAAGGCGGACAGGGTAGCTTCAACGAGCAGTACGTC. It specifies CASSQGGQGSFNEQYV.

The chain has TRBV15 and TRBJ2-5; no reliable D call. The CDR3 extends over 13 amino acids. Per the germline V gene, CDR1 is LNHNV and CDR2 is YYDKDF (reference sequence). Trimming removed 1 base from V and 5 bases from J, with 8 bases in between. CDR3 bases: TGTGCCACCAGCAGAGGATACGGGGAGACCCAGTACTTC. It yields the protein CATSRGYGETQYF.

A few counts support this clone. V usage is TRBV5-8 and J usage is TRBJ1-6, with unresolved D. V lost 4 bases and J lost 10, with 12 bases in between. Germline V gene lookup returns CDR1 SGHTS and CDR2 YDEGEE. The CDR3 totals 13 residues. The CDR3 bases are TGTGCCAGCAGCGGGCAAATAGACTCACCCCTCCACTTT. Translation: CASSGQIDSPLHF.

The count of this clone is one. The rearrangement joins TRBV5-1 to TRBJ2-3; TRBD2 might be the D (6 bases). There are 16 residues in the CDR3. The V gene lost 4 bases and the J gene lost 0 bases, with 15 bases spanning the gap. Looked up from germline, CDR1 is SGHRS and CDR2 is YFSETQ. CDR3 amino acids: CASSTTGTPSTDTQYF. The DNA of the CDR3 is TGCGCCAGCAGCACAACCGGGACTCCTAGCACAGATACGCAGTATTTT.

This clone was counted a single time. This sequence joins TRBV7-6 and TRBJ2-1, with D perhaps TRBD1 (6 bases). This CDR3 has 12 amino acids. Trimming took off 10 bases at V and 3 bases at J, with 10 bases between the two ends. Germline V gene data show CDR1 as SGHVS and CDR2 as FNYEAQ. The CDR3, as DNA: TGTGCCACCGCCAGGGGCTACAATGAGCAGTTCTTC. Translation: CATARGYNEQFF.

The chain recombines TRBV5-1 with TRBJ2-6; D gene uncertain. V shed 4 bases and J shed 0 bases, with 8 bases lying between them. CDR1 SGHRS and CDR2 YFSETQ come from the germline V gene. The CDR3 is 15 residues long. The CDR3 sequence: CASSPGTSGANVLTF. Written as DNA, the CDR3 is TGCGCCAGCAGCCCCGGTACCTCTGGGGCCAACGTCCTGACTTTC. The whole variable domain, filled in from reference TRBV5-1 and TRBJ2-6, reads KAGVTQTPRYLIKTRGQQVTLSCSPISGHRSVSWYQQTPGQGLQFLFEYFSETQRNKGNFPGRFSGRQFSNSRSEMNVSTLELGDSALYLCASSPGTSGANVLTFGAGSRLTVL.

This clone occurred once. The chain employs TRBV9 and TRBJ1-1; D is ambiguous. The CDR3 is 12 residues long. Germline CDR1 and CDR2: SGDLS and YYNGEE. Trimming shortened V by 4 bases and J by 8 bases, and 12 bases separated the two germline ends. The CDR3 is CASSRVSGEAFF. DNA for the CDR3: TGTGCCAGCAGCCGCGTCTCGGGGGAAGCTTTCTTT.

The chain couples TRBV4-1 to TRBJ1-2; maybe TRBD1 (6 bases). Trimming took off 3 bases at V and 3 bases at J, with 14 bases between the two ends. The CDR3 consists of 15 residues. Germline V gene lookup returns CDR1 MGHRA and CDR2 YSYEKL. Here the CDR3 reads CASSQSDRIDYGYTF. The CDR3 bases are TGCGCCAGCAGCCAGAGTGACAGGATCGACTATGGCTACACCTTC.

The gene calls are TRBV6-1 and TRBJ2-7; TRBD2 agrees at 9 bases. The CDR3 covers 15 residues. Looked up from germline, CDR1 is MNHNS and CDR2 is SASEGT. After removal of 6 bases from V and 7 bases from J, the junction contained 13 bases not matched to a gene. CDR3 amino acids: CASRPGLATFGEQYV. As DNA, the CDR3 is TGTGCCAGCAGGCCGGGACTAGCAACTTTCGGGGAGCAGTACGTC.

The rearrangement joins TRBV10-3 to TRBJ2-2, with TRBD1 identical over 7 bases. This CDR3 has 11 residues. Germline lookup yields CDR1 ENHRY and CDR2 SYGVKD. The V and J ends lost 10 bases and 6 bases, in that order; junction bases with no gene match: 2. The CDR3 DNA follows: TGTGCCACACAGGGGCCCGGGGAGCTGTTTTTT. It yields the protein CATQGPGELFF.

The V call is TRBV29-1, the J call TRBJ2-5; 12 positions agree with TRBD2. CDR1 is SQVTM, CDR2 ANQGSEA, per germline. The CDR3 totals 14 residues. Losses at the gene ends were 6 bases for V and 1 base for J; bases not matched to a gene: 3. CDR3 loop: CSVLTSGGQETQYF. For the CDR3, the DNA is TGCAGCGTGCTGACTAGCGGGGGCCAAGAGACCCAGTACTTC.

The chain has TRBV6-5 and TRBJ2-1, with TRBD2 as a possible D gene (5 bases). V shed 2 bases and J shed 3 bases, with 8 bases lying between them. Germline V gene lookup returns CDR1 MNHEY and CDR2 SVGAGI. The CDR3 loop spans 14 amino acids. CDR3 sequence (DNA): TGTGCCAGCAGTTACGAGCGGAGCTACAATGAGCAGTTCTTC. Translating gives CASSYERSYNEQFF.

A note on this clone: One end of the junction does not line up with germline, which may come from a read error. V and J are TRBV6-5 and TRBJ1-2; 9 bases are a match to TRBD1. Per germline, CDR1 MNHEY and CDR2 SVGAGI. The CDR3 extends over 13 amino acids. The CDR3 sequence: CRGDRESNYGYTF. For the CDR3, the DNA is TGCCGAGGGGACAGGGAGAGTAACTATGGCTACACCTTC.

This clone was observed many times. The chain is built from TRBV6-5 and TRBJ2-1; 7 bases match TRBD2. This CDR3 comprises 12 residues. V was clipped by 0 bases and J by 14 bases; unmatched bases: 4. The germline CDR1 and CDR2 sequences are MNHEY and SVGAGI. The CDR3 reads CASSYSGGWEFF. In DNA, the CDR3 is TGTGCCAGCAGTTACTCGGGGGGGTGGGAGTTCTTC.

CDR3 loop: CASRGTGFEGAFF. The CDR3, as DNA: TGTGCCAGCCGGGGGACAGGGTTTGAGGGAGCTTTCTTT. V is TRBV4-2 and J is TRBJ1-1, with TRBD1 identical over 9 bases. The germline V gene has CDR1 LGHNA and CDR2 YNFKEQ. CDR3 size: 13 residues. V was pared by 8 bases and J by 10 bases, with 11 bases of the junction left unmatched.

Here the CDR3 DNA reads TGCGCCAGCAGCCAAGAAGATGTAGCGGGGCTTCTCTACGAGCAGTACGTC. Its protein is CASSQEDVAGLLYEQYV. The rearrangement joins TRBV4-1 to TRBJ2-7, with 8 bases matching TRBD2. The CDR3 totals 17 residues. CDR1 and CDR2 (germline): MGHRA, YSYEKL. J gave up 3 bases and V 0 bases, and 10 bases lay outside the gene matches.